A selection of T cell receptor beta chains follows, all from one sample in a study of shared clonotypes between healthy human individuals. The method was immunoSEQ multiplex PCR; TCRdb's version includes in-frame clones alone and lacks a portion of them. The repertoire holds about 2.3 million clones, with over 85% as singletons. The specimen was naive CD4+ T cells from PBMCs. These receptor sequences come from a man aged 18 to 30 in good health. Some clones in this sample may be carry-over from other donors' samples. Each CDR3 is given with its conserved first and last residue. D genes are given only for firm matches. Clone size is given for some rows only: seen once, a few or many times, or a class if the clone is expanded.

V gene	D gene	clone size	J gene	CDR3 DNA	CDR3 protein
TRBV5-4	TRBD1	NA	TRBJ1-1	TGTGCCACCCCTTTAGGACAGGGAAGCACTGAAGCTTTCTTT	CATPLGQGSTEAFF
TRBV28	NA	NA	TRBJ2-6	TGTGCCAGCAGTTTACGGGTTTCCGGGGCCAACGTCCTGACTTTC	CASSLRVSGANVLTF
TRBV2	TRBD1	NA	TRBJ1-2	TGTGCCAGCAGACCAACCGGGACAGGGAGCGGCTACACCTTC	CASRPTGTGSGYTF
TRBV7-2	NA	NA	TRBJ1-1	TGTGCCAGCAGCTTAGCAGGGGTTACTGAAGCTTTCTTT	CASSLAGVTEAFF
TRBV19	TRBD1	NA	TRBJ1-2	TGTGCCAGTAGTATCCTGACAGGGATCGGTGGCTACACCTTC	CASSILTGIGGYTF
TRBV28	NA	NA	TRBJ2-7	TGTGCCAGCAGTCTGCAGGGGCTGAACATCCACGAGCAGTACTTC	CASSLQGLNIHEQYF
TRBV19	TRBD1	NA	TRBJ2-7	TGTGCCAGTACTGGACAGGGGAGCGAGCAGTACTTC	CASTGQGSEQYF
TRBV5-6	TRBD1	NA	TRBJ1-2	TGTGCCAGCAGTTCTACCTGGACAGGGGTAGGGGGCTACACCTTC	CASSSTWTGVGGYTF
TRBV2	TRBD1	few	TRBJ2-7	TGTGCCAGCAGTGTCGACAGGGTCCACGAGCAGTACTTC	CASSVDRVHEQYF
TRBV27	TRBD1	once	TRBJ1-1	TGTGCCAGCAGGACAGGGGGCGCTTCGTCCTTGTGGTTAAAGAACACTGAAGCTTTCTTT	CASRTGGASSLWLKNTEAFF
TRBV5-1	TRBD1	NA	TRBJ2-1	TGCGCCAGCAGGGTGGGACAGTCGAATGAGCAGTTCTTC	CASRVGQSNEQFF
TRBV7-2	TRBD1	NA	TRBJ1-4	TGTGCCAGCAGCTTACTCGGACAGGGAAGCGAAAAACTGTTTTTT	CASSLLGQGSEKLFF
TRBV9	TRBD1	NA	TRBJ2-3	TGTGCCAGCAGCACGGGGACAGAGCGAGATACGCAGTATTTT	CASSTGTERDTQYF
TRBV25-1	NA	NA	TRBJ1-4	TGTGCCAGCAGCCCAGGGTCCTGGGCAACTAATGAAAAACTGTTTTTT	CASSPGSWATNEKLFF
TRBV6-5	NA	NA	TRBJ1-6	TGTGCCAGCAGTTACTCATCCACGATAAGTTCACCCCTCCACTTT	CASSYSSTISSPLHF
TRBV15	TRBD2	NA	TRBJ2-2	TGTGCCACCAGCAGAGGAGGCGGGAGGTCAACCACCGGGGAGCTGTTTTTT	CATSRGGGRSTTGELFF
TRBV28	NA	NA	TRBJ1-3	TGTGCCAGCAGGCCCGTGGGGGGAGCTGGAAACACCATATATTTT	CASRPVGGAGNTIYF
TRBV19	TRBD2	once	TRBJ2-3	TGTGCCAGTAGTGCCAGGACTAGAGATACGCAGTATTTT	CASSARTRDTQYF
TRBV5-1	TRBD2	NA	TRBJ2-7	TGCGCCAGCAGCTTCCTCGGGACTAGCGGAGACTACGAGCAGTACTTC	CASSFLGTSGDYEQYF
TRBV30	NA	NA	TRBJ2-5	TGTGCCTGGAGTAGGGCGAAAGAGACCCAGTACTTC	CAWSRAKETQYF
TRBV18	TRBD2	NA	TRBJ2-1	TGTGCCAGCTCACCACCCATAGGCGGGAGCTCCTACAATGAGCAGTTCTTC	CASSPPIGGSSYNEQFF
TRBV9	TRBD1	NA	TRBJ2-1	TGTGCCAGCAGCGTAAAGGGGGCGACTACAAATGAGCAGTTCTTC	CASSVKGATTNEQFF
TRBV6-5	TRBD1	once	TRBJ2-7	TGTGCCAGCAGTTGGGTGGGACAGGGCTACGAGCAGTACTTC	CASSWVGQGYEQYF
TRBV20-1	NA	NA	TRBJ2-3	TGCAGTGCTCCACGCATAGGTACGCAGTATTTT	CSAPRIGTQYF
TRBV16	NA	NA	TRBJ1-5	TGTGCCAGCAGCCGGAGCAATCAGCCCCAGCATTTT	CASSRSNQPQHF
TRBV29-1	NA	NA	TRBJ2-5	TGCAGCGCTAAGGGATTCCAAGAGACCCAGTACTTC	CSAKGFQETQYF
TRBV5-1	NA	NA	TRBJ1-3	TGCGCCAGCAGCTTGGGTCAGCCTTACTCTGGAAACACCATATATTTT	CASSLGQPYSGNTIYF
TRBV7-2	NA	NA	TRBJ1-5	TGTGCCAGCAGCCCCTCGGCTGGGGGGTCGGCCCAGCATTTT	CASSPSAGGSAQHF
TRBV6-6	TRBD2	NA	TRBJ2-1	TGTGCCAGCAGTTTGACTAGCGGGAGGAATGAGCAGTTCTTC	CASSLTSGRNEQFF
TRBV7-3	NA	NA	TRBJ2-1	TGTGCCAGCAGCTCGTATTCCGGGAAGCCCAATGAGCAGTTCTTC	CASSSYSGKPNEQFF
TRBV6-1	NA	NA	TRBJ2-7	TGTGCCAGCAGTGAATGGGGGTACGAGCAGTACTTC	CASSEWGYEQYF
TRBV29-1	TRBD1	NA	TRBJ2-7	TGCAGCGTCGGACAGGTTTCCTACGAGCAGTACTTC	CSVGQVSYEQYF
TRBV19	NA	NA	TRBJ1-5	TGTGCCAGTAGTATCTTCAGCTCCGATCAGCCCCAGCATTTT	CASSIFSSDQPQHF
TRBV4-2	NA	NA	TRBJ1-4	TGTGCCAGCAGCCAAGACGGGGTATGGCAATTTAATGAAAAACTGTTTTTT	CASSQDGVWQFNEKLFF
TRBV28	NA	NA	TRBJ2-7	TGTGCCAGCAGTACCAACGCGGATTACGAGCAGTACTTC	CASSTNADYEQYF
TRBV19	NA	NA	TRBJ2-4	TGTGCCAGTAGTATTCAAGGCCGCAAAAACATTCAGTACTTC	CASSIQGRKNIQYF
TRBV7-6	TRBD1	NA	TRBJ1-1	TGTGCCAGCAGCCCAACGGACAGGGGGCGCCGACCGGTCTCACGGGGAGCTTTCTTT	CASSPTDRGRRPVSRGAFF
TRBV28	NA	NA	TRBJ1-1	TGTGCCAGCATCCTAAAGGACAAAGGACACACTGAAGCTTTCTTT	CASILKDKGHTEAFF
TRBV28	TRBD1	once	TRBJ1-3	TGTGCCAGCAGTGAGAGGACAGGGGCTGGAAACACCATATATTTT	CASSERTGAGNTIYF
TRBV20-1	NA	NA	TRBJ2-3	TGCAGTGCTAGGGGAGATACGCAGTATTTT	CSARGDTQYF
TRBV7-3	NA	NA	TRBJ2-5	TGTGCCAGCAGCGACCGAGGCGGAGGTCCAGAGACCCAGTACTTC	CASSDRGGGPETQYF
TRBV28	TRBD1	NA	TRBJ2-5	TGTGCCAGCAGTTTACTAAGAGGGTCGGGGACAGGGGCCCTTCGAGGGGAGACCCAGTACTTC	CASSLLRGSGTGALRGETQYF
TRBV4-3	NA	NA	TRBJ1-1	TGCGCCAGCAGCCGCTCCCCGGGGGTGAACACTGAAGCTTTCTTT	CASSRSPGVNTEAFF
TRBV4-1	TRBD2	once	TRBJ2-7	TGCGCCAGCAGCCAAGTCTCTAGCGGGAGTCCCTACGAGCAGTACTTC	CASSQVSSGSPYEQYF
TRBV23-1	NA	once	TRBJ1-5	TGCGCCAGTACCCAGGGAACTCAGCCCCAGCATTTT	CASTQGTQPQHF
TRBV7-9	NA	once	TRBJ2-3	TGTGCCAGCAGCCCCGGTGGAGGGTGGGATACGCAGTATTTT	CASSPGGGWDTQYF
TRBV28	NA	few	TRBJ1-4	TGTGCCAGCAGACGCGGCGGGGATGAAAAACTGTTTTTT	CASRRGGDEKLFF
TRBV12-5	NA	NA	TRBJ1-5	TGTGCTAGTGGTTACGGGGATCAGCCCCAGCATTTT	CASGYGDQPQHF
TRBV5-1	TRBD1	NA	TRBJ1-2	TGCGCCAGCAGCCGAGGGGACAGAGGCTATGGCTACACCTTC	CASSRGDRGYGYTF
TRBV6-1	NA	NA	TRBJ1-5	TGTGCCAGCAGCGACAGAAATAGCAATCAGCCCCAGCATTTT	CASSDRNSNQPQHF
TRBV30	TRBD1	NA	TRBJ1-5	TGTGCCTGGAGTGTGGACAGGGTATGGGGGGAGAGCAATCAGCCCCAGCATTTT	CAWSVDRVWGESNQPQHF
TRBV14	NA	NA	TRBJ2-7	TGTGCCAGCAGTTCTATTGGAGGGAGACGGAGGTACGAGCAGTACTTC	CASSSIGGRRRYEQYF
TRBV30	NA	NA	TRBJ2-7	TGTGCCTGGAGTGGACAGACCTACGAGCAGTACTTC	CAWSGQTYEQYF
TRBV5-1	NA	NA	TRBJ2-6	TGCGCCAGCAGCTTGGGATCTGGGGCCAACGTCCTGACTTTC	CASSLGSGANVLTF
TRBV7-2	NA	NA	TRBJ1-5	TGTGCCAGCAGCTTCGGCATGGTGGATCAGCCCCAGCATTTT	CASSFGMVDQPQHF
TRBV19	NA	NA	TRBJ2-7	TGTGCCAGTAGTATTACCGGGACCCAGCTCTACGAGCAGTACTTC	CASSITGTQLYEQYF
TRBV28	TRBD2	NA	TRBJ2-7	TGTGCCAGCAGCCTGGGGGGGTACGAGCAGTACTTC	CASSLGGYEQYF
TRBV7-3	NA	NA	TRBJ2-3	TGTGCCAGCAGCTTACAGGGGAAGGGCCCAGATACGCAGTATTTT	CASSLQGKGPDTQYF
TRBV6-1	NA	NA	TRBJ2-3	TGTGCCGCAACCACAGCAGCGGAGACGCAGTATTTT	CAATTAAETQYF
TRBV7-2	TRBD2	NA	TRBJ2-7	TGTGCCACCAAGGGGTCTAGCGGGAACCACGAGCAGTACTTC	CATKGSSGNHEQYF